This T cell receptor (beta chain) was documented in a study of Ad26.COV2.S vaccination and SARS-CoV-2 variants. About the study: By the intramuscular route, Ad26.COV2.S was given once, or twice 56 days apart. Whole-study findings and limits: In vaccinated individuals, spike-specific CD8+ and CD4+ T cell responses reportedly displayed substantial breadth.

About this clone itself: Its target is not known.

Between the trimmed V and J ends, which lost 0 bases and 1 base, there was a span of 9 bases. The CDR3 totals 15 residues. Germline V gene data show CDR1 as MGHRA and CDR2 as YSYEKL. Clones were sequenced by immunoSEQ multiplex PCR, and TCRdb holds only the in-frame ones, with some missing. The sample has 290,000 or so clones, 80% to 90% seen once. The treatment denotes: roughly 20 received Ad26.COV2.S at low or high dose, single or two shots; several received placebo; per-sample allocation not given. Day 63 following the first vaccine or placebo injection was when the samples were taken. The chain employs TRBV4-1 and TRBJ1-1; no clear D. This specimen was peripheral blood, taken in a trial of Ad26.COV2.S vaccine versus placebo. This TCR came from a person between 18 and 60 years old who received the Ad26.COV2.S COVID-19 vaccine or a placebo. CDR3 DNA sequence: TGCGCCAGCAGCCAAGATCTGGGAACGAACACTGAAGCTTTCTTT. Its protein is CASSQDLGTNTEAFF.